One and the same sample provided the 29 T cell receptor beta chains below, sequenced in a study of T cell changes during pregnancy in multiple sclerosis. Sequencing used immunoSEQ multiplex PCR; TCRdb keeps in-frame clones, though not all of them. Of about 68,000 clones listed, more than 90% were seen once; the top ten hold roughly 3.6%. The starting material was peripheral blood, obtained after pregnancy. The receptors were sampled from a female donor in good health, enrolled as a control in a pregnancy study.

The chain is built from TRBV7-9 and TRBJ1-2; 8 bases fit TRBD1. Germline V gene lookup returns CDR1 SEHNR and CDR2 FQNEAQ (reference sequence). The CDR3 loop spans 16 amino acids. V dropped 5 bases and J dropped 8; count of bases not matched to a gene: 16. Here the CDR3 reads CASSPWTGTGSKGYTF. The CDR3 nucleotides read TGTGCCAGCAGCCCCTGGACAGGGACCGGGTCGAAGGGCTACACCTTC.

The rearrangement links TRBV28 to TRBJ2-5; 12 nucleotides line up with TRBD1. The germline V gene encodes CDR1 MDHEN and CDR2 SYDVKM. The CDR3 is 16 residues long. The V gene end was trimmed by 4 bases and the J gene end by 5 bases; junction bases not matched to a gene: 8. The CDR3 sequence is CASSSSRDRGHETQYF. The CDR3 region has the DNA TGTGCCAGCAGTTCGTCCCGGGACAGGGGGCACGAGACCCAGTACTTC.

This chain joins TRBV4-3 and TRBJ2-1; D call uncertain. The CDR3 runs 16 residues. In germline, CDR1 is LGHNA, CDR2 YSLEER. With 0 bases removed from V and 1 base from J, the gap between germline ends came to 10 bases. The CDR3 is CASSQDLSRSYNEQFF. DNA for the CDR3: TGCGCCAGCAGCCAAGATCTTTCTAGATCCTACAATGAGCAGTTCTTC.

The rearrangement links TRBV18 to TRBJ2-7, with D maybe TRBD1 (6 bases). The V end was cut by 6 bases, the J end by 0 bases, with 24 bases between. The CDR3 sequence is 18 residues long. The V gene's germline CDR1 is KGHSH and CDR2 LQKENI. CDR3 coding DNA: TGTGCCAGCTCTCAGAAAGGACAGACCCAAACTACCTCCTACGAGCAGTACTTC. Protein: CASSQKGQTQTTSYEQYF.

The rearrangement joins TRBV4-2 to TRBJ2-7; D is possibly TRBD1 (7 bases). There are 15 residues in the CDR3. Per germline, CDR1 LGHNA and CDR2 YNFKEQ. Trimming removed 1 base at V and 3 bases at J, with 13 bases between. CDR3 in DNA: TGTGCCAGCAGCCAAGTGCAGGGGGGAGTCTACGAGCAGTACTTC. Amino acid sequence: CASSQVQGGVYEQYF.

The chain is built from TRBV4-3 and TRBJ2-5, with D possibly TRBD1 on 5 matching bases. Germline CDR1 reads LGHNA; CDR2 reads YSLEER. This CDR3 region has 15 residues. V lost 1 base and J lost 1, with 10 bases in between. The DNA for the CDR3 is TGCGCCAGCAGCCAAGCTAGGGGCGGCCAAGAGACCCAGTACTTC. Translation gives CASSQARGGQETQYF.

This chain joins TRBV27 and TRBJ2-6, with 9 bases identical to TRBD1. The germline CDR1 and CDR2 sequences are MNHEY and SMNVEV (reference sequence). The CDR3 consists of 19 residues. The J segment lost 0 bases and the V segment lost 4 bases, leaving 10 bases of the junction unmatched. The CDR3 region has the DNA TGTGCCAGCAGTTCCTACAGGGGGCGGGGAGGCTCTGGGGCCAACGTCCTGACTTTC. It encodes CASSSYRGRGGSGANVLTF.

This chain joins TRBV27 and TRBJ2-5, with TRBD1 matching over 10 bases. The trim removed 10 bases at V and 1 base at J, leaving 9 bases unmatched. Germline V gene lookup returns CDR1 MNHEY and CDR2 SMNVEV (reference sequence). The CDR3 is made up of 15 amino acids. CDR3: CATVRGQGTQETQYF. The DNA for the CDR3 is TGTGCCACCGTCCGGGGACAGGGGACCCAAGAGACCCAGTACTTC.

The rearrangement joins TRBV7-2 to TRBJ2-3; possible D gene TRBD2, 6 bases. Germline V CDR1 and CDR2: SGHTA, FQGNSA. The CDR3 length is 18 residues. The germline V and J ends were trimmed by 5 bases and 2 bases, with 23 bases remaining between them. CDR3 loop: CASSTRGTPKPSTDTQYF. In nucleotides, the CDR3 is TGTGCCAGCAGCACCCGAGGGACTCCCAAACCCTCCACAGATACGCAGTATTTT.

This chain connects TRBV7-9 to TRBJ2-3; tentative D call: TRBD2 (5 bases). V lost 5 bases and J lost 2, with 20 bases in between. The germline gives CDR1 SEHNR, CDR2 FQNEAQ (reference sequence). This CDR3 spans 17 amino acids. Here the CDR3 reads CASSTPRTSETTDTQYF. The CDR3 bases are TGTGCCAGCAGCACCCCAAGGACTTCTGAAACCACAGATACGCAGTATTTT.

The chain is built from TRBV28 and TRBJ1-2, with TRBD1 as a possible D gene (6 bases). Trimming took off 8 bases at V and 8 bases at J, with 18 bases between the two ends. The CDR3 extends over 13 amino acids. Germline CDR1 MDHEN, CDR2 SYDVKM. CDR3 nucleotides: TGTGCCAGCGGAGGACAGCGCCCGGGGGGCTACACCTTC. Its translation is CASGGQRPGGYTF.

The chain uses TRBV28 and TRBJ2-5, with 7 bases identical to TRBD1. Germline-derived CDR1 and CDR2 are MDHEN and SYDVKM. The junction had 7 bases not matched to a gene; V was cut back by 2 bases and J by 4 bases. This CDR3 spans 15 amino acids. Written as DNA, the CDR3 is TGTGCCAGCAGTTTACCCGGGACAGATTTAGAGACCCAGTACTTC. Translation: CASSLPGTDLETQYF.

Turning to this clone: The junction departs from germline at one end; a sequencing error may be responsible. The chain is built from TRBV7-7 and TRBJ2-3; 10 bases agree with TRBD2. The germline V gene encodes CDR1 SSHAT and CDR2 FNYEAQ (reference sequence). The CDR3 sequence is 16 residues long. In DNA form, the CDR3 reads TGTGCTAGCAGCTTAGGGAGCGGGAGGGCCGCAGATACGCAGTATTTT. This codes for CASSLGSGRAADTQYF.

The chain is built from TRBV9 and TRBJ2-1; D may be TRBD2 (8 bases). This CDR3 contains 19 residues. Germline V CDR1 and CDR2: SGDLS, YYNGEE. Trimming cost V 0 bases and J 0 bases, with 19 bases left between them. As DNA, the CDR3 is TGTGCCAGCAGCGTAGGAGGGGGCGGGAGGCCCTACTCCTACAATGAGCAGTTCTTC. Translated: CASSVGGGGRPYSYNEQFF.

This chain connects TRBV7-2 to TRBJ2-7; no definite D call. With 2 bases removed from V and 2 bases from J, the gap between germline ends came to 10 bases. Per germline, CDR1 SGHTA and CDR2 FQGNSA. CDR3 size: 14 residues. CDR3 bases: TGTGCCAGCAGCTTACCCCCGGTAACCTACGAGCAGTACTTC. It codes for CASSLPPVTYEQYF.

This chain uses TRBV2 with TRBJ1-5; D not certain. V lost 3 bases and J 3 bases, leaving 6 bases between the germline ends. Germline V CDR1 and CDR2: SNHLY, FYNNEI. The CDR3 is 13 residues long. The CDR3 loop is CASSDRYNQPQHF. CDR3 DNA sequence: TGTGCCAGCAGTGACAGGTACAATCAGCCCCAGCATTTT.

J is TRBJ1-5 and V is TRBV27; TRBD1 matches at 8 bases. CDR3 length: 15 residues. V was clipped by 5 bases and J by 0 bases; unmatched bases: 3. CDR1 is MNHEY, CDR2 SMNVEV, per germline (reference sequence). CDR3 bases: TGTGCCAGCAGTGTCACAGGGGGTAGCAATCAGCCCCAGCATTTT. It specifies CASSVTGGSNQPQHF.

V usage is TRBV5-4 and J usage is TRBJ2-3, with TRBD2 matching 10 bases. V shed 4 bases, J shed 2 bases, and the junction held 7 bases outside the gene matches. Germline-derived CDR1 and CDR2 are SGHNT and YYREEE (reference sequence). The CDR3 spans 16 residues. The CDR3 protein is CASSPSSGSPTDTQYF. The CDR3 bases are TGTGCCAGCAGCCCGTCTAGCGGGAGCCCCACAGATACGCAGTATTTT.

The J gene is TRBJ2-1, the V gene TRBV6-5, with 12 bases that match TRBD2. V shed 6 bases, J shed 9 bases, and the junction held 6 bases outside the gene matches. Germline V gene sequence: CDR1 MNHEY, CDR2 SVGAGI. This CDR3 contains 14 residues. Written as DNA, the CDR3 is TGTGCCAGCAGCCCGGGACTAGCGGGTTTTGAGCAGTTCTTC. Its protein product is CASSPGLAGFEQFF.

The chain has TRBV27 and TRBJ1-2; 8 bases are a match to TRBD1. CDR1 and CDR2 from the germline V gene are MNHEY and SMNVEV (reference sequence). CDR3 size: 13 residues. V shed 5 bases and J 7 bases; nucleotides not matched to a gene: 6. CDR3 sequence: CASSRAGGGGYTF. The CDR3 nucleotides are TGTGCCAGCAGTCGCGCAGGGGGCGGTGGCTACACCTTC.

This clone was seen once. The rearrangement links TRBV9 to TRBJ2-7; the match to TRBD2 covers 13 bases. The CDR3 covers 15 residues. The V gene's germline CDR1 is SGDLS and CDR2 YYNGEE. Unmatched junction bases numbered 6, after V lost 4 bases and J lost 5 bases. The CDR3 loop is CASSRTSGRVDEQYF. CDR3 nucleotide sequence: TGTGCCAGCAGCCGGACTAGCGGGAGAGTCGACGAGCAGTACTTC.

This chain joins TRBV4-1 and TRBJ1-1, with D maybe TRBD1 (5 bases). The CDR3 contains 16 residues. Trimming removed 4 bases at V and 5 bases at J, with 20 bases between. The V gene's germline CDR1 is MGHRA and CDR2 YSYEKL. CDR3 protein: CASSPIRTPGWTEAFF. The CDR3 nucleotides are TGCGCCAGCAGCCCCATACGAACCCCAGGGTGGACTGAAGCTTTCTTT.

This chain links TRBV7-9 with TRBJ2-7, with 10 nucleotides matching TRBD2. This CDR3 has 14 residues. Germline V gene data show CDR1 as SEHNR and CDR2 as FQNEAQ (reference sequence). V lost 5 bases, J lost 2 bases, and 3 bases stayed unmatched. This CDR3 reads CASSLSGGPYEQYF. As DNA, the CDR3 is TGTGCCAGCAGCCTTAGCGGGGGGCCCTACGAGCAGTACTTC.

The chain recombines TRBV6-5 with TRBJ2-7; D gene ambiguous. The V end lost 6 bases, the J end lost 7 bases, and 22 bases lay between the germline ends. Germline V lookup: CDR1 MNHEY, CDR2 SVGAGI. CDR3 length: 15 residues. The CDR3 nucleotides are TGTGCCAGCAGGAACCCCGTCTCACCTACGAGGGAGCAGTACTTC. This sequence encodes CASRNPVSPTREQYF.

The CDR3 bases are TGTGCCTGGAGTGTAGACACCGCTTTGAACACTGAAGCTTTCTTT. It is translated as CAWSVDTALNTEAFF. This chain connects TRBV30 to TRBJ1-1; D gene unclear. This CDR3 contains 15 residues. In germline, CDR1 is GTSNPN, CDR2 SVGIG (reference sequence). Between the trimmed V and J ends, which lost 0 bases and 0 bases, there was a span of 11 bases.

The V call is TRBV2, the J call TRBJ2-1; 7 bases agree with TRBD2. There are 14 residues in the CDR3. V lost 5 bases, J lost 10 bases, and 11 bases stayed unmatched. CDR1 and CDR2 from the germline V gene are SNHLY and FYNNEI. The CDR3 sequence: CASSPNSYSGEQFF. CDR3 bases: TGTGCCAGCAGTCCCAACAGCTATAGCGGGGAGCAGTTCTTC. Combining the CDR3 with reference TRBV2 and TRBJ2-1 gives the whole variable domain EPEVTQTPSHQVTQMGQEVILRCVPISNHLYFYWYRQILGQKVEFLVSFYNNEISEKSEIFDDQFSVERPDGSNFTLKIRSTKLEDSAMYFCASSPNSYSGEQFFGPGTRLTVL.

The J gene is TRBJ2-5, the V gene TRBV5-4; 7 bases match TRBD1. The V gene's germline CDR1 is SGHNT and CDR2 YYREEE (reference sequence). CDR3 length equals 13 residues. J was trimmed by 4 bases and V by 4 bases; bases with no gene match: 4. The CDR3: CASSPGTAETQYF. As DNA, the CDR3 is TGTGCCAGCAGCCCTGGGACAGCAGAGACCCAGTACTTC.

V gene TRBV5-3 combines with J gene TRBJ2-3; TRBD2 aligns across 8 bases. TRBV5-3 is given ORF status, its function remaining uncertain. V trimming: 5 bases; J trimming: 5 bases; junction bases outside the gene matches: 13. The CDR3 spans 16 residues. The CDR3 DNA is TGTGCCAGAAGTACCCTAGCGGGCCGGGAGAAAGATACGCAGTATTTT. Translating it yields CARSTLAGREKDTQYF.

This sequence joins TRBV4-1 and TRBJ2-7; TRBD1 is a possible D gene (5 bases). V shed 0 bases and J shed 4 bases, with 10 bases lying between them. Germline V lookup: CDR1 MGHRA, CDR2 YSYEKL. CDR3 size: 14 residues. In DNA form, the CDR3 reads TGCGCCAGCAGCCAAGAAGACAGTCCATACGAGCAGTACTTC. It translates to CASSQEDSPYEQYF.